This T cell receptor beta chain was found in a study of blood T cell repertoires in COVID-19 (TCRdb year 2020). A note on the overall study: Samples covering the acute and convalescent phases of COVID-19 were provided by collaborators in the United States, Italy and Spain. The prospective study material was composed of cDNA or gDNA derived from T cells, B-cell-depleted T cells, or PBMCs. Deeply sampled blood TCRbeta repertoires from subjects exposed to, actively infected with, or recovered from COVID-19 were included in the dataset. A freely available public database, intended as a resource for researchers studying the immune response to SARS-CoV-2, is where the repertoires were released. The samples were drawn from the first 160 participants of the ongoing ImmuneRACE study and from about 1,200 subjects provided by 6 global collaborators. Nearly every sample came with metadata listing a de-identified subject ID, COVID-19 status, age in years and sex. HLA class I and class II types, where available, came from metadata supplied by the sample provider rather than from assay-based typing. Overall results and qualifications from the work: The amount of clinical and demographic metadata varied by source and participant and was provided uncurated.

Worth noting for this clone: What antigen it recognizes has not been identified. No qualities accompany the bases; no much larger clone lies one base away.

TCRbeta CDR3 regions were amplified from genomic DNA using the immunoSEQ Assay, a bias-controlled multiplex PCR. The original pipeline was this. Within the assay, amplification of reference gene primers was used to estimate how many nucleated cells each sample contained. Sequence reads were collapsed and filtered to measure the absolute abundance of every unique TCRbeta CDR3 rearrangement. For each sample, productive Simpson clonality was calculated by taking the square root of Simpson's diversity index across productive rearrangements. Entries here come from immuneACCESS through TCRdb and include only in-frame sequences with V and J called. Some clones fail to appear in such tables; in the studies checked, an unresolved V gene covers under half of the shortfall, and the cause of the remainder is unknown. V and J calls plus clone size are reproduced from that table; the DNA served to infer D and trimming. Within this sample are a few hundred thousand clones, with roughly 88% of them counted one time only. Around 1.7% of the sample is held by the ten biggest clonotypes.

The collaborating institutions used their own protocols to collect whole blood in K2EDTA tubes. For TCRbeta analysis, collaborator samples were shipped as frozen whole blood, as isolated PBMCs, or as DNA extracted from either sample type. Trimming removed 5 bases from V and 2 bases from J, leaving 7 bases between the germline ends. The CDR3 contains 12 residues, cysteine and phenylalanine counted. The read is trimmed to its CDR3 DNA, 36 bases read in frame from base 1. CDR1 and CDR2 were assigned from the germline V gene (reference sequence) as SEHNR and FQNEAQ. The origin of this receptor is a woman aged 50 to 65 with acute or convalescent COVID-19. Sample: peripheral blood. This chain is built from TRBV7-9 and TRBJ2-7; the D gene is unclear. CDR3 protein: CASSLSTYEQYF. In nucleotides, the sequence is TGTGCCAGCAGCCTCTCTACCTACGAGCAGTACTTC.